One sample yielded the 4 T cell receptor beta chains listed below, sequenced in a study of CD8 T cells in ankylosing spondylitis. Using its own MiXCR run on the 5' RACE reads, TCRdb lists one record per CDR3 protein. In the table there are roughly 60,000 distinct CDR3 sequences, over 5% of which are singletons. Sequenced sample: synovial fluid, either unsorted or a sorted T cell fraction (not recorded which). Receptors were obtained from a male donor with ankylosing spondylitis.

This clonotype was seen repeatedly, ten times or more. This chain connects TRBV7-2 to TRBJ2-2; D is ambiguous. CDR1 SGHTA and CDR2 FQGNSA come from the germline V gene. V lost 1 base to trimming and J lost 6 bases, with 9 bases between them. The CDR3 is 14 residues long. The CDR3 DNA follows: TGTGCCAGCAGCTTAGTGGCTAGATCCGGGGAGCTGTTTTTT. Translation gives CASSLVARSGELFF. Filled out from reference TRBV7-2 and TRBJ2-2, the complete variable domain reads GAGVSQSPSNKVTEKGKDVELRCDPISGHTALYWYRQSLGQGLEFLIYFQGNSAPDKSGLPSDRFSAERTGGSVSTLTIQRTQQEDSAVYLCASSLVARSGELFFGEGSRLTVL.

This clonotype was seen repeatedly, ten times or more. The chain has TRBV28 and TRBJ1-1; D gene uncertain. CDR1 and CDR2 from the germline V gene are MDHEN and SYDVKM. The germline V and J ends were trimmed by 8 bases and 2 bases, with 6 bases remaining between them. This CDR3 has 11 amino acids. CDR3 nucleotide sequence: TGTGCCAGCCTAGTCAACACTGAAGCTTTCTTT. Its protein is CASLVNTEAFF.

This clonotype was seen a handful of times. The junction shows a germline mismatch at one end, possibly a read error. CDR3 in amino acids: CANSSASTDTQYF. DNA of the CDR3: TGCGCCAACAGCTCGGCTAGCACAGATACGCAGTATTTT. The V gene is TRBV5-1, the J gene TRBJ2-3; D remains ambiguous. The CDR3 covers 13 residues. Per germline, CDR1 SGHRS and CDR2 YFSETQ.

There are a few counts of this clonotype. The chain recombines TRBV18 with TRBJ2-3; D not certain. Germline assignment: CDR1 KGHSH and CDR2 LQKENI. There are 12 residues in the CDR3. Trimming removed 3 bases at V and 7 bases at J, with 8 bases between. Here the CDR3 DNA reads TGTGCCAGCTCACCGTTAGACTATACGCAGTATTTT. It translates to CASSPLDYTQYF.